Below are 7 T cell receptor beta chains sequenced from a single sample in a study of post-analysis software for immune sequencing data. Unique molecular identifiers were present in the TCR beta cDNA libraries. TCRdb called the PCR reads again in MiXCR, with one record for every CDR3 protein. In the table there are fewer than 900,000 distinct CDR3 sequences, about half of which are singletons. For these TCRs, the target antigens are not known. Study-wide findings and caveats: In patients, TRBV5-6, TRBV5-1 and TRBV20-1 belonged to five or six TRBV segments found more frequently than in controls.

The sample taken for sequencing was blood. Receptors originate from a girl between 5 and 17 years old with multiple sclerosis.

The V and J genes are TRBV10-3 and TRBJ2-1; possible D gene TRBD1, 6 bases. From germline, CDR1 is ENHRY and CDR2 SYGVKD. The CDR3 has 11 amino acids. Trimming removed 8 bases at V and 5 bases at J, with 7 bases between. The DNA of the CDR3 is TGTGCCATCTCAGGGGACAATGAGCAGTTCTTC. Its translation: CAISGDNEQFF.

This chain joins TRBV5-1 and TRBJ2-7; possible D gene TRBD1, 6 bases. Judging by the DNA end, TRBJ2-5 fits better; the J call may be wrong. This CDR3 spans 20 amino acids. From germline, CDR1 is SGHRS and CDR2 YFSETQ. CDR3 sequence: CASSLETGGPRASTDKTQYF. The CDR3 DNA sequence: TGCGCCAGCAGCTTGGAGACAGGAGGTCCCCGCGCTTCCACCGATAAGACCCAGTACTTC.

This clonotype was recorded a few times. CDR3 amino acids: CASSLGRFSTDTQYF. The CDR3 region has the DNA TGTGCCAGCAGCTTGGGGCGGTTCAGCACAGATACGCAGTATTTT. The V and J genes are TRBV7-6 and TRBJ2-3; D might be TRBD1 (5 bases). CDR3 length equals 15 residues. V was cut by 3 bases and J by 0 bases, with 10 bases left in between. Germline-derived CDR1 and CDR2 are SGHVS and FNYEAQ.

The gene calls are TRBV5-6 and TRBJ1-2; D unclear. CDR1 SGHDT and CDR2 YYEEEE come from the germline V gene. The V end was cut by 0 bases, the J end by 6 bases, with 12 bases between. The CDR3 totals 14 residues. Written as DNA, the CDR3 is TGTGCCAGCAGCTTGGGGCAGTCAATACATGGCTACACCTTC. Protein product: CASSLGQSIHGYTF.

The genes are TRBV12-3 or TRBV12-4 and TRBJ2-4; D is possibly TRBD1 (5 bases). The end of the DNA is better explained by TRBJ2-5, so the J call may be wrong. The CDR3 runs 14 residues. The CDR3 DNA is TGTGCCAGCAGTTTGATAGGGGCTCGGGAGACCCAGTACTTC. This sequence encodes CASSLIGARETQYF.

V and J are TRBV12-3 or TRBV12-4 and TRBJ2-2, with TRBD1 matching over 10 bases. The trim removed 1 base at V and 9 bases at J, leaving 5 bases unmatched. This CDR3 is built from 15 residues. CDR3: CASSLVRDRGRELFF. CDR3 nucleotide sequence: TGTGCCAGCAGTTTAGTGAGGGACAGGGGTCGGGAGCTGTTTTTT.

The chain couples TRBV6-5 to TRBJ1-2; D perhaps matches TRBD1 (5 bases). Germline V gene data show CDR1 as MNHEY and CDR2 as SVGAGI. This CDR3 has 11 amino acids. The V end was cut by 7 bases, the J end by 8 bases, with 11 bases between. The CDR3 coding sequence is TGTGCCAGCACCCGGGGACGGGGCTACACCTTC. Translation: CASTRGRGYTF.